Listed here is a single T cell receptor (beta chain). This entry belongs to a study of blood T cell repertoires in COVID-19. V shed 4 bases and J 6 bases; nucleotides not matched to a gene: 10. CDR3 size: 16 residues. Germline assignment: CDR1 SGHRS and CDR2 YFSETQ. Produced via immunoSEQ multiplex PCR; TCRdb's table is partial and in-frame only. The table records over 250,000 clones, more than 70% of them present only once. The chain uses TRBV5-1 and TRBJ2-2; 9 bases align to TRBD2. The sample comprised peripheral blood. The clonotype originates from a woman aged 40-49 years who had recovered from COVID-19. CDR3 nucleotide sequence: TGCGCCAGCAGCCCCCCTGTTGGCGGGAGGGCCGGGGAGCTGTTTTTT. This codes for CASSPPVGGRAGELFF.